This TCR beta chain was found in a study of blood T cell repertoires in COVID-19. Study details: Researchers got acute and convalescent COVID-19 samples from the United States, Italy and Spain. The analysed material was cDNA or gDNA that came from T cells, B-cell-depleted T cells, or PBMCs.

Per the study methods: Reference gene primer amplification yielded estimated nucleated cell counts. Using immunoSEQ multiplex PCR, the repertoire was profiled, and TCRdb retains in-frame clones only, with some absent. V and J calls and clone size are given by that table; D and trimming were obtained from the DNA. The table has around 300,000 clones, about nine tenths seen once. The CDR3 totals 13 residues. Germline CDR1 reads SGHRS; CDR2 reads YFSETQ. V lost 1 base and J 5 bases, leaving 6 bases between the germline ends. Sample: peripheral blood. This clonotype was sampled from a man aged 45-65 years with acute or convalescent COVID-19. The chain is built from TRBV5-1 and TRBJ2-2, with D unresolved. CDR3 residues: CASSLYLTGELFF. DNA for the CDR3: TGCGCCAGCAGCTTGTACCTAACCGGGGAGCTGTTTTTT. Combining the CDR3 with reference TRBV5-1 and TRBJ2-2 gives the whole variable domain KAGVTQTPRYLIKTRGQQVTLSCSPISGHRSVSWYQQTPGQGLQFLFEYFSETQRNKGNFPGRFSGRQFSNSRSEMNVSTLELGDSALYLCASSLYLTGELFFGEGSRLTVL.